Below, 21 T cell receptor beta chains from the same sample are listed, as sequenced in a study of OX40 agonist ivuxolimab in advanced cancers. Data came from immunoSEQ multiplex PCR; TCRdb stores just in-frame clones and leaves some out. The sample has roughly 75,000 clones; roughly 89% are singletons. The input for sequencing was CD4+ or CD8+ T cells sorted from blood, taken in a trial of the OX40 agonist ivuxolimab. The receptors derive from an adult with an advanced solid tumor such as melanoma, head and neck, liver or kidney cancer.

The chain links TRBV6-5 to TRBJ2-5; D remains unclear. CDR1 MNHEY and CDR2 SVGAGI come from the germline V gene. This CDR3 has 11 residues. V gave up 7 bases and J gave up 9 bases, with 12 bases separating them. The CDR3 sequence is CASTSQLAQYF. CDR3 coding DNA: TGTGCCAGCACCTCGCAGCTGGCCCAGTACTTC.

This clone was recorded only once. The chain employs TRBV6-5 and TRBJ2-1; 12 bases match TRBD2. The CDR3 totals 15 residues. V lost 5 bases and J lost 5; bases outside the gene matches: 4. Germline loops: CDR1 MNHEY, CDR2 SVGAGI. CDR3 nucleotides: TGTGCCAGCAGTAGGCGACTAGCGGGGGACAATGAGCAGTTCTTC. Translating it yields CASSRRLAGDNEQFF.

The chain has TRBV19 and TRBJ2-2; TRBD1 agrees at 7 bases. The germline V gene encodes CDR1 LNHDA and CDR2 SQIVND (reference sequence). This CDR3 spans 14 amino acids. V was pared by 6 bases and J by 1 base, with 2 bases of the junction left unmatched. The CDR3 DNA follows: TGTGCCAGTAGCTGGACAGGGAACACCGGGGAGCTGTTTTTT. Amino acid sequence: CASSWTGNTGELFF.

J is TRBJ1-2 and V is TRBV18; no definite D call. The V gene's germline CDR1 is KGHSH and CDR2 LQKENI. The CDR3 runs 15 residues. V dropped 2 bases and J dropped 3 bases, with 13 bases sitting between them. The CDR3 protein is CASSPMAGHDYGYTF. In nucleotides, the CDR3 is TGTGCCAGCTCACCAATGGCAGGCCACGACTATGGCTACACCTTC.

The chain links TRBV27 to TRBJ1-1; 7 bases fit TRBD1. V gave up 7 bases and J gave up 1 base; unmatched junction bases: 3. CDR3 length: 13 residues. The V gene's germline CDR1 is MNHEY and CDR2 SMNVEV (reference sequence). The CDR3 sequence: CASTRTGNTEAFF. Here the CDR3 DNA reads TGTGCCAGCACCCGGACAGGGAACACTGAAGCTTTCTTT.

In this sample, this clone turned up once. The chain uses TRBV6-6 and TRBJ1-3; 7 bases are a match to TRBD1. V lost 3 bases to trimming and J lost 2 bases; unmatched junction nucleotides: 4. Per the germline V gene, CDR1 is MNHNY and CDR2 is SVGAGI (reference sequence). The CDR3 is 15 amino acids. The CDR3 DNA reads TGTGCCAGCAGTTATACAGGGGCTCCTGGAAACACCATATATTTT. This sequence encodes CASSYTGAPGNTIYF.

The V gene is TRBV30, the J gene TRBJ1-2; 7 bases are a match to TRBD1. V lost 0 bases to trimming and J lost 8 bases; unmatched junction nucleotides: 12. The CDR3 sequence is 15 residues long. CDR1 and CDR2 (germline): GTSNPN, SVGIG (reference sequence). CDR3: CAWSVVTGVIEGYTF. The CDR3 nucleotides are TGTGCCTGGAGTGTAGTCACAGGGGTGATCGAGGGCTACACCTTC.

This chain uses TRBV7-9 with TRBJ2-1, with 12 bases that match TRBD2. Germline V CDR1 and CDR2: SEHNR, FQNEAQ (reference sequence). The CDR3 runs 16 residues. With 5 bases clipped from V and 10 bases from J, the junction kept 12 bases outside the gene matches. In DNA, the CDR3 is TGTGCCAGCAGCACGCCGGGACTAGCGGGCATGACGGAGCAGTTCTTC. Translated, it gives CASSTPGLAGMTEQFF. The full variable domain, in which reference TRBV7-9 and TRBJ2-1 provide the parts outside the CDR3, is DTGVSQNPRHKITKRGQNVTFRCDPISEHNRLYWYRQTLGQGPEFLTYFQNEAQLEKSRLLSDRFSAERPKGSFSTLEIQRTEQGDSAMYLCASSTPGLAGMTEQFFGPGTRLTVL.

This rearrangement joins TRBV7-6 to TRBJ2-5; D might be TRBD2 (7 bases). The CDR3 extends over 17 amino acids. Between the trimmed V and J ends, which lost 5 bases and 0 bases, there was a span of 19 bases. CDR1 and CDR2 (germline): SGHVS, FNYEAQ. The CDR3 loop is CASSPAGGRLYQETQYF. CDR3 nucleotide sequence: TGTGCCAGCAGCCCGGCCGGGGGGCGCTTGTACCAAGAGACCCAGTACTTC.

The gene calls are TRBV13 and TRBJ1-3; TRBD1 matches at 9 bases. The CDR3 is made up of 15 amino acids. Losses at the gene ends were 5 bases for V and 2 bases for J; bases not matched to a gene: 4. Germline loops: CDR1 PRHDT, CDR2 FYEKMQ (reference sequence). The CDR3 DNA follows: TGTGCCAGCAGCGTGGACAGGGGACCTGGAAACACCATATATTTT. Protein product: CASSVDRGPGNTIYF.

The V and J genes are TRBV7-3 and TRBJ2-1; no clear D gene. This CDR3 region has 17 residues. Germline assignment: CDR1 SGHTA and CDR2 FQGTGA. The V end lost 1 base, the J end lost 0 bases, and 13 bases lay between the germline ends. The DNA for the CDR3 is TGTGCCAGCAGCTTAATCGTGGAAAGGAGCTCCTACAATGAGCAGTTCTTC. This gives the protein CASSLIVERSSYNEQFF.

CDR3 nucleotide sequence: TGTGCCAGCAGTAAAATTAGCGCCCCCTCCTACGAGCAGTACTTC. It is translated as CASSKISAPSYEQYF. The chain couples TRBV28 to TRBJ2-7, with a weak D call TRBD2 (5 bases). The CDR3 spans 15 residues. Germline CDR1 and CDR2: MDHEN and SYDVKM. The V gene lost 5 bases and the J gene lost 0 bases, with 14 bases spanning the gap. The full variable domain, rest sourced from reference TRBV28 and TRBJ2-7, is DVKVTQSSRYLVKRTGEKVFLECVQDMDHENMFWYRQDPGLGLRLIYFSYDVKMKEKGDIPEGYSVSREKKERFSLILESASTNQTSMYLCASSKISAPSYEQYFGPGTRLTVT.

The chain recombines TRBV5-4 with TRBJ1-1; D is undetermined. From germline, CDR1 is SGHNT and CDR2 YYREEE (reference sequence). The CDR3 covers 17 residues. V lost 2 bases and J 1 base, leaving 18 bases between the germline ends. CDR3 region: CASSLEVTFPPNTEAFF. CDR3 DNA sequence: TGTGCCAGCAGCTTAGAAGTGACTTTTCCGCCGAACACTGAAGCTTTCTTT. The full variable domain, rest sourced from reference TRBV5-4 and TRBJ1-1, is ETGVTQSPTHLIKTRGQQVTLRCSSQSGHNTVSWYQQALGQGPQFIFQYYREEENGRGNFPPRFSGLQFPNYSSELNVNALELDDSALYLCASSLEVTFPPNTEAFFGQGTRLTVV.

J is TRBJ2-5 and V is TRBV12-5; TRBD2 is a possible D gene (5 bases). Gene TRBJ2-7 matches the end of the DNA better, so the J call may be wrong. The CDR3 has 14 residues. Germline V gives CDR1 LGHNT, CDR2 FRNRAP. The CDR3 is CASAGGLLSYEQYF. The CDR3 region has the DNA TGTGCTAGTGCGGGCGGGCTCCTCTCCTACGAGCAGTACTTC.

The V and J genes are TRBV4-1 and TRBJ2-3, with D perhaps TRBD1 or TRBD2 (5 bases each). Trimming took 4 bases from V and 7 from J, leaving 21 bases between them. Per the germline V gene, CDR1 is MGHRA and CDR2 is YSYEKL. The CDR3 contains 16 residues. The CDR3 is CASSPGPGRLENTQYF. The CDR3 nucleotides are TGCGCCAGCAGCCCTGGACCGGGACGCTTAGAGAATACGCAGTATTTT.

CDR3: CASSSSDRGHHEQYF. For the CDR3, the DNA is TGTGCCAGCAGCTCATCCGACAGGGGGCACCACGAGCAGTACTTC. V is TRBV11-3 and J is TRBJ2-7; 10 bases line up with TRBD1. Germline assignment: CDR1 SGHNT and CDR2 YENEEA. This CDR3 region has 15 residues. V was pared by 4 bases and J by 5 bases, with 8 bases of the junction left unmatched.

V is TRBV6-5 and J is TRBJ2-7; TRBD2 is a possible D gene (6 bases). CDR1 is MNHEY, CDR2 SVGAGI, per germline. This CDR3 has 15 residues. V was clipped by 0 bases and J by 4 bases, with 13 bases between them. DNA of the CDR3: TGTGCCAGCAGTTACTCTTCTAGCGCTGATTACGAGCAGTACTTC. Its translation: CASSYSSSADYEQYF.

The chain uses TRBV18 and TRBJ1-1; weak D call: TRBD1 (5 bases). Germline CDR1 KGHSH, CDR2 LQKENI. The CDR3 is 16 residues long. Trimming pared 4 bases from V and 1 base from J, leaving 16 bases between. CDR3 nucleotide sequence: TGTGCCAGCTCACTATCTACGGGACGGACGAACACTGAAGCTTTCTTT. Protein product: CASSLSTGRTNTEAFF.

The chain combines TRBV6-6 with TRBJ1-5, with TRBD1 matching over 7 bases. V trimming: 5 bases; J trimming: 1 base; junction bases outside the gene matches: 8. The length of the CDR3 is 16 residues. Germline V CDR1 and CDR2: MNHNY, SVGAGI (reference sequence). The CDR3 spells CASSTNQQGSNQPQHF. CDR3 DNA sequence: TGTGCCAGCAGTACCAACCAACAGGGGAGCAATCAGCCCCAGCATTTT.

This clone was detected a few times. This chain joins TRBV28 and TRBJ2-7; 13 nucleotides match TRBD2. The CDR3 totals 18 residues. J lost 7 bases, V lost 6 bases, and 18 bases had no gene match. Germline lookup yields CDR1 MDHEN and CDR2 SYDVKM. The CDR3 sequence is CASSRGLAGVPSLGEQYF. CDR3 coding DNA: TGTGCCAGCAGCCGTGGACTAGCGGGAGTCCCTTCCTTGGGAGAGCAGTACTTC.

This clone has a handful of counts. This rearrangement joins TRBV7-6 to TRBJ2-7; D is possibly TRBD1 (6 bases). There are 13 residues in the CDR3. Germline CDR1 is SGHVS and CDR2 is FNYEAQ. Between the trimmed V and J ends, which lost 5 bases and 7 bases, there was a span of 15 bases. CDR3 DNA sequence: TGTGCCAGCAGCACCCGGGACAACGGGGAGCAGTACTTC. This gives the protein CASSTRDNGEQYF.